A selection of T cell receptor beta chains follows, all from one sample in a study of blood T cell repertoires in COVID-19. Sequenced by immunoSEQ multiplex PCR; TCRdb stores in-frame clones only, minus some. The sample includes about 230,000 clones, around 84% of them seen just once. The sequenced sample was peripheral blood. Receptor source: a woman between 40 and 50 years old who had recovered from COVID-19. Both conserved end residues are part of each CDR3.

v_call	j_call	cdr3_aa
TRBV7-9	TRBJ1-2	CASSLGFSQPGGYTF
TRBV6-2/TRBV6-3	TRBJ2-3	CASSYRDTQYF
TRBV10-1	TRBJ2-3	CASRPDRNTDTQYF
TRBV6-6	TRBJ1-2	CASSRRDTKIDGYTF
TRBV19	TRBJ1-4	CASSGATRNEKLFF
TRBV3-1/TRBV3-2	TRBJ2-7	CASSQDKGALYEQYF
TRBV5-6	TRBJ1-1	CASSLNIYTEAFF
TRBV14	TRBJ1-5	CASSPHMDQPQHF
TRBV5-8	TRBJ1-4	CASSLAGHSGEKLFF
TRBV7-2	TRBJ1-2	CASSLNRATTPHYGYTF
TRBV5-6	TRBJ1-2	CASSLGEGVYGYTF
TRBV4-1	TRBJ2-1	CASSQDFGTGQGAYEQFF
TRBV12-3/TRBV12-4	TRBJ1-1	CASSFQGNTEAFF
TRBV6-5	TRBJ1-1	CASIGRGMNTEAFF
TRBV6-6	TRBJ1-2	CASRRGQGYGYTF
TRBV18	TRBJ2-7	CASSPEQGGWYEQYF
TRBV6-1	TRBJ1-1	CASSDRGLNTEAFF
TRBV19	TRBJ1-3	CASSIPGHFSGNTIYF
TRBV2	TRBJ2-3	CASSEGLVTDTQYF